The 10 T cell receptor beta chains below were found in one sample sequenced in a study of T cell responses to AZD1222 COVID-19 vaccine. Profiling relied on immunoSEQ multiplex PCR, and the TCRdb table lists in-frame clones only, not all of them. The table records about 82,000 clones, more than 75% of them present only once. The sample was peripheral blood, taken 28 days after the second AZD1222 dose. These receptors originate from an adult who received the AZD1222 COVID-19 vaccine.

This rearrangement joins TRBV15 to TRBJ2-1; D is possibly TRBD1 (5 bases). The length of the CDR3 is 15 residues. Germline V CDR1 and CDR2: LNHNV, YYDKDF (reference sequence). V lost 0 bases and J lost 6, with 12 bases in between. The CDR3 spells CATSRESGQINEQFF. The CDR3 nucleotides are TGTGCCACCAGCAGAGAGTCAGGGCAGATCAATGAGCAGTTCTTC.

The rearrangement uses TRBV15 and TRBJ1-1; D is perhaps TRBD1 (5 bases). CDR1 is LNHNV, CDR2 YYDKDF, per germline (reference sequence). The CDR3 loop spans 17 amino acids. Trimming removed 1 base from V and 4 bases from J, with 19 bases in between. CDR3 coding DNA: TGTGCCACCAGCAGAGCCCCCCTGCAGGGCGGGAGCACTGAAGCTTTCTTT. Amino acids: CATSRAPLQGGSTEAFF.

This clone was observed a few times. This chain uses TRBV19 with TRBJ1-5; the D gene is possibly TRBD1 (6 bases). The V end was cut by 6 bases, the J end by 6 bases, with 21 bases between. The CDR3 is made up of 16 amino acids. The germline V gene encodes CDR1 LNHDA and CDR2 SQIVND (reference sequence). This CDR3 is CASSLSGTQGIQPQHF. CDR3 bases: TGTGCCAGTAGCCTTTCCGGGACACAAGGGATTCAGCCCCAGCATTTT.

This clone was picked up one time. The rearrangement uses TRBV6-5 and TRBJ1-2, with 9 bases matching TRBD1. This CDR3 region has 13 residues. Trimming cost V 4 bases and J 5 bases; bases outside gene matches: 2. CDR1 is MNHEY, CDR2 SVGAGI, per germline. DNA of the CDR3: TGTGCCAGCAGTTTTGACAGGGGGTATGGCTACACCTTC. Protein product: CASSFDRGYGYTF.

This clone was recorded once. The chain employs TRBV24-1 and TRBJ2-2; no clear D gene. Trimming left V 0 bases short and J 4 bases short, with 11 bases between. The CDR3 length is 16 residues. Germline V lookup: CDR1 KGHDR, CDR2 SFDVKD. CDR3 sequence: CATSDLWEQTTGELFF. The CDR3, as DNA: TGTGCCACCAGTGATTTGTGGGAACAAACCACCGGGGAGCTGTTTTTT.

CDR3 in DNA: TGTGCCAGCAGCCCCGAAATGGGGGGGACTAGCAGTTACGAGCAGTACTTC. Protein sequence: CASSPEMGGTSSYEQYF. The chain has TRBV3-1 (or the pseudogene TRBV3-2) and TRBJ2-7, with 9 bases aligning to TRBD2. The CDR3 is made up of 17 amino acids. V lost 4 bases and J lost 4; bases outside the gene matches: 14. Germline V gene data show CDR1 as LGHDT and CDR2 as YNNKEL (reference sequence).

The rearrangement links TRBV12-5 to TRBJ1-4, with a possible D match to TRBD1 (6 bases). Trimming left V 4 bases short and J 7 bases short, with 16 bases between. The CDR3 is made up of 15 amino acids. The germline gives CDR1 LGHNT, CDR2 FRNRAP. The DNA of the CDR3 is TGTGCTAGTGGTTCCCTAGGACAGACCACTGAAAAACTGTTTTTT. Residues: CASGSLGQTTEKLFF.

The chain joins TRBV7-2 to TRBJ1-3, with D uncertain. This CDR3 comprises 16 residues. The germline V and J ends were trimmed by 0 bases and 4 bases, with 13 bases remaining between them. CDR1 is SGHTA and CDR2 is FQGNSA in the germline V gene. The CDR3 DNA reads TGTGCCAGCAGCTTAGCGAGTCCGACATCCGGAAACACCATATATTTT. Translated, it gives CASSLASPTSGNTIYF.

The V call is TRBV19, the J call TRBJ2-1; TRBD2 aligns across 7 bases. This CDR3 has 15 residues. Germline values: CDR1 LNHDA, CDR2 SQIVND (reference sequence). V was clipped by 6 bases and J by 0 bases; unmatched bases: 5. The CDR3 DNA reads as TGTGCCAGTAGCCGGGACTACAACTCCTACAATGAGCAGTTCTTC. This translates into CASSRDYNSYNEQFF. Variable domain in full (rest from reference TRBV19 and TRBJ2-1): DGGITQSPKYLFRKEGQNVTLSCEQNLNHDAMYWYRQDPGQGLRLIYYSQIVNDFQKGDIAEGYSVSREKKESFPLTVTSAQKNPTAFYLCASSRDYNSYNEQFFGPGTRLTVL.

The rearrangement links TRBV13 to TRBJ1-2, with no clear D. Germline V lookup: CDR1 PRHDT, CDR2 FYEKMQ (reference sequence). V lost 5 bases, J lost 0 bases, and 28 bases lay in between. This CDR3 has 20 amino acids. As DNA, the CDR3 is TGTGCCAGCAGCCGCTCTGGTCTACGGACGGGATCTACGCCTAACTATGGCTACACCTTC. Its protein product is CASSRSGLRTGSTPNYGYTF.